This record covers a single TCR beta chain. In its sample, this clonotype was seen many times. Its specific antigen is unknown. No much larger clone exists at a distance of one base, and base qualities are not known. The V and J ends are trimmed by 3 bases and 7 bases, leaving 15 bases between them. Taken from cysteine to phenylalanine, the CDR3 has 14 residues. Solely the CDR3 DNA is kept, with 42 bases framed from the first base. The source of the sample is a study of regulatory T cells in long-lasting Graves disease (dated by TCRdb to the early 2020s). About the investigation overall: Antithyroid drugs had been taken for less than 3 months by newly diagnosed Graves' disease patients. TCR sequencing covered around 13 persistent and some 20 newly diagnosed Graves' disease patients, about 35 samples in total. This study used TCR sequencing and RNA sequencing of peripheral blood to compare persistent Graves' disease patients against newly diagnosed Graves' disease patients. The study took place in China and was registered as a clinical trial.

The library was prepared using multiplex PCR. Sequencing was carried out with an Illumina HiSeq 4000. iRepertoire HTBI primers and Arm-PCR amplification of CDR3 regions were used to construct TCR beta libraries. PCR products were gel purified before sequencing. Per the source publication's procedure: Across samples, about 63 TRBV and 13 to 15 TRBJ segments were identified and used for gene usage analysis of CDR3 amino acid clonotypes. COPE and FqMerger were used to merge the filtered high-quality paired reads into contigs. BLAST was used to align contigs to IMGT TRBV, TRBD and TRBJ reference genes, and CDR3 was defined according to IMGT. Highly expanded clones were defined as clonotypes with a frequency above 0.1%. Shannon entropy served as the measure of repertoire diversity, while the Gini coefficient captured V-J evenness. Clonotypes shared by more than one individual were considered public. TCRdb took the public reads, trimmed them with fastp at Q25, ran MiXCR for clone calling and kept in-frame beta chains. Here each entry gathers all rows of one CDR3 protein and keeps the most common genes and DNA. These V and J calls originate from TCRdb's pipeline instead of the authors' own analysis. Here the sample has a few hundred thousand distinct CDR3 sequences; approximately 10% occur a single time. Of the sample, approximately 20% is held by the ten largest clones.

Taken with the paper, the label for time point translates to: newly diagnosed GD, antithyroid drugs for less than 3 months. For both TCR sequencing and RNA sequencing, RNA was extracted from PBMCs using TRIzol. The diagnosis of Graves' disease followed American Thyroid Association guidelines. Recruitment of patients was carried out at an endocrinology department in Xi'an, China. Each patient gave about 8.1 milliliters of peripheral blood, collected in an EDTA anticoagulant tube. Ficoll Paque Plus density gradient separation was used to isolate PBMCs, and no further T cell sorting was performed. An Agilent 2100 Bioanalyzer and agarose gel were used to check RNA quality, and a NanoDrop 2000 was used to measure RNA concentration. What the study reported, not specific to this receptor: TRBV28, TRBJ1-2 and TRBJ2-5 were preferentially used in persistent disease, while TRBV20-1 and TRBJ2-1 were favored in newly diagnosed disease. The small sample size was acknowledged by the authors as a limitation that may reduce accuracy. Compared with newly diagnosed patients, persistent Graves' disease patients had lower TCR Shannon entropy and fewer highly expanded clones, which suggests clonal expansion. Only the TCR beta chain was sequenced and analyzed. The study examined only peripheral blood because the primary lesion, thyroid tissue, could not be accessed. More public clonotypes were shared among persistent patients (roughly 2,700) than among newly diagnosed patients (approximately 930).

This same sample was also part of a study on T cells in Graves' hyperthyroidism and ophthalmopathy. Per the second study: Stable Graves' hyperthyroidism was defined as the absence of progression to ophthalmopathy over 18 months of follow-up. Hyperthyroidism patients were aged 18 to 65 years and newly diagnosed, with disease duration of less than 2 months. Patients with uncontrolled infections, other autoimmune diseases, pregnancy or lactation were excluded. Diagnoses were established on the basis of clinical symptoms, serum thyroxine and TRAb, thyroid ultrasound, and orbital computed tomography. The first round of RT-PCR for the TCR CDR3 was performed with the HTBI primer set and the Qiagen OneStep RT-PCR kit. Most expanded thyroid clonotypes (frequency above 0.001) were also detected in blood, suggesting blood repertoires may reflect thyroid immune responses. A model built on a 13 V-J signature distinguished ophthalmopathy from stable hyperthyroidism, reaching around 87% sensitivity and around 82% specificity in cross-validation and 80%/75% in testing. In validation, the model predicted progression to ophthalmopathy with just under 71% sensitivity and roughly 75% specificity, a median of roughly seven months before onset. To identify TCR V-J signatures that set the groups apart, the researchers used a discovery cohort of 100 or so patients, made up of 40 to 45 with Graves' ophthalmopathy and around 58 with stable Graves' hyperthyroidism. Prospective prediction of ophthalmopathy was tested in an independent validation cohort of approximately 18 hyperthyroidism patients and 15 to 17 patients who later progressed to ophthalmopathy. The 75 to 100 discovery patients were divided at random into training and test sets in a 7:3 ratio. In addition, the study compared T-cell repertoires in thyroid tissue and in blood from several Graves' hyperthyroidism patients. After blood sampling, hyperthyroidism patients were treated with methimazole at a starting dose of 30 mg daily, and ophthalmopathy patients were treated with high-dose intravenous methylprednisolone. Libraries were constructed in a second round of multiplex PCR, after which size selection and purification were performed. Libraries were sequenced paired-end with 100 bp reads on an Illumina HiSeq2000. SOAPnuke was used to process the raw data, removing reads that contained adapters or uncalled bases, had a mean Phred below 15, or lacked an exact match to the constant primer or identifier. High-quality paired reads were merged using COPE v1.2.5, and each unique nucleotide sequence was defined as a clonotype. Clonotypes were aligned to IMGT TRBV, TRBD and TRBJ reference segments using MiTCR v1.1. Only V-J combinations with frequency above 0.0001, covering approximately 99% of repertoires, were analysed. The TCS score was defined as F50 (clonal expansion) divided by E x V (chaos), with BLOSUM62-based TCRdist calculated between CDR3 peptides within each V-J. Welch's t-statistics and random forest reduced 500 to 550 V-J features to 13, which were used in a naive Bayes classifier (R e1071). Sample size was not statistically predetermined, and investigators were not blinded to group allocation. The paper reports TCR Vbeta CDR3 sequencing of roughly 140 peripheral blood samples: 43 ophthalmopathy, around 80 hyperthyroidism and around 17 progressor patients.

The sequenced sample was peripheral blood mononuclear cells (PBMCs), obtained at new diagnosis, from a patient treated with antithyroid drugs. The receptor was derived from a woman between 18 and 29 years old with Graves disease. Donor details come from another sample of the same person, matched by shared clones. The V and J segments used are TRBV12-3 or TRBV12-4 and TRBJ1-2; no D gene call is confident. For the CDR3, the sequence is CASSLGRSTRGYTF. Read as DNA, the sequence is TGTGCCAGCAGTTTGGGCAGGTCGACGCGTGGCTACACCTTC.